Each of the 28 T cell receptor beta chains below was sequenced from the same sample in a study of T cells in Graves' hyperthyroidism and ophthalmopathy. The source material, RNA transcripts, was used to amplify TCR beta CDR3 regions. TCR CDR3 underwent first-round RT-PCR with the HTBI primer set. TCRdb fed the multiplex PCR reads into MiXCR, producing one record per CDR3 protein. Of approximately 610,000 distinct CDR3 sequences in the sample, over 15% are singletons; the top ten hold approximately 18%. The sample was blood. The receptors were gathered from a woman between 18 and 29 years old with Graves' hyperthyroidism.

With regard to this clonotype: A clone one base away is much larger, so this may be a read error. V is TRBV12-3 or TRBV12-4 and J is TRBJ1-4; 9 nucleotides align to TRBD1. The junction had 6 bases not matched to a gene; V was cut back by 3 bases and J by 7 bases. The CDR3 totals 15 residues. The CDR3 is CASSFRTGVTEKLFF. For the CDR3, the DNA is TGTGCCAGCAGTTTCCGGACAGGGGTGACTGAAAAACTGTTTTTT.

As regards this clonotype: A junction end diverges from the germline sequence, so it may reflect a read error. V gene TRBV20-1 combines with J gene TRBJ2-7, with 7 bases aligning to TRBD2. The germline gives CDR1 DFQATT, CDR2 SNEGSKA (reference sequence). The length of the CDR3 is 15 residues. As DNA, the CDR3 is TGTACCCAACGCCTTGCGGGAGATCGGACCTACGAGCAGTACTTC. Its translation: CTQRLAGDRTYEQYF.

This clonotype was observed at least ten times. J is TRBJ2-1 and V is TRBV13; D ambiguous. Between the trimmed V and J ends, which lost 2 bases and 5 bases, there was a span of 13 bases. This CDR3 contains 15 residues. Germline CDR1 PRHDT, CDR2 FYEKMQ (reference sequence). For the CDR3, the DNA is TGTGCCAGCAGCTTAAGTTTAGGAAAAAACAATGAGCAGTTCTTC. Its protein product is CASSLSLGKNNEQFF.

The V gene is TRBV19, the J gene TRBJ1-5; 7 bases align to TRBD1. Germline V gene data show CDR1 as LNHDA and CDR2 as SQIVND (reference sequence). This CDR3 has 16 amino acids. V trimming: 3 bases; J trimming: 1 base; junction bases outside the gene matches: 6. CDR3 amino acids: CASSIYRGGSNQPQHF. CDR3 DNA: TGTGCCAGTAGTATCTACAGGGGAGGCAGCAATCAGCCCCAGCATTTT.

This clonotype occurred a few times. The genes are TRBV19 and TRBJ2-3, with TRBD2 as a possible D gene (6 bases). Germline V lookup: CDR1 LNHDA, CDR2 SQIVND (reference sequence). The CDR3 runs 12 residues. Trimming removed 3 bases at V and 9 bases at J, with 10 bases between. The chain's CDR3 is CASSITGETQYF. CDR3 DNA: TGTGCCAGTAGTATCACGGGGGAGACGCAGTATTTT.

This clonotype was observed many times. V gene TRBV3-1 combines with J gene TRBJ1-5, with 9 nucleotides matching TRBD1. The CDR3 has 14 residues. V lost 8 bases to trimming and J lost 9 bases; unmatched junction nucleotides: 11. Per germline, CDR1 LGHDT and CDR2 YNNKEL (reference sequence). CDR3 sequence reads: CASGPGTGKAPQHF. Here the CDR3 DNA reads TGTGCCAGCGGGCCCGGGACAGGGAAGGCGCCCCAGCATTTT.

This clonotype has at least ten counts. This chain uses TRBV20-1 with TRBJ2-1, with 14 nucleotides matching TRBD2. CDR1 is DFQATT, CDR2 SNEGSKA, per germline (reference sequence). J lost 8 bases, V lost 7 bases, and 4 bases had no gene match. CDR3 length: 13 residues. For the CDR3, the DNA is TGCAGTGTCGGGACTAGCGGGAGCTATGAGCAGTTCTTC. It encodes CSVGTSGSYEQFF.

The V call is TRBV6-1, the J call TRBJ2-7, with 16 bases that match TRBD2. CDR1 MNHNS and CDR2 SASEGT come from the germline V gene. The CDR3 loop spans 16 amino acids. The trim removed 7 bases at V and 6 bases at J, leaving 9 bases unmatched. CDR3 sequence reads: CASMPGLAGGIAEQYF. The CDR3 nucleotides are TGTGCCAGCATGCCGGGACTAGCGGGGGGGATTGCCGAGCAGTACTTC.

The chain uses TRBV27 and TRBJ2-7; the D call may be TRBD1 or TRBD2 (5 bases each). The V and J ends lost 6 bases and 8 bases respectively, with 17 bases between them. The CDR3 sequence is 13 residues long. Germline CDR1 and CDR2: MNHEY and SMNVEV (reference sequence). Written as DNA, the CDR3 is TGTGCCAGCAGCTCTAGCCTTTCAGGGAAGCAGTACTTC. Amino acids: CASSSSLSGKQYF.

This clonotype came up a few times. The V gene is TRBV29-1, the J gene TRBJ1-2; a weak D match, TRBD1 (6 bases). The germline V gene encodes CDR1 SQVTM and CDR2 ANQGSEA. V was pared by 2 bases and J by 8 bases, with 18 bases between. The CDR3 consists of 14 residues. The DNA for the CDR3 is TGCAGCGTTGAAAGGGGGTCGTGGGACGGGGGCTACACCTTC. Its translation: CSVERGSWDGGYTF.

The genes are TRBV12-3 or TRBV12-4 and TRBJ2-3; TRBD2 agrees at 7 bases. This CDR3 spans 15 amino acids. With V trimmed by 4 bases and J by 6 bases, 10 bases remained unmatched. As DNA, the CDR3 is TGTGCCAGCAGTTCACGAGCGGGAATTCCGGATACGCAGTATTTT. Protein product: CASSSRAGIPDTQYF.

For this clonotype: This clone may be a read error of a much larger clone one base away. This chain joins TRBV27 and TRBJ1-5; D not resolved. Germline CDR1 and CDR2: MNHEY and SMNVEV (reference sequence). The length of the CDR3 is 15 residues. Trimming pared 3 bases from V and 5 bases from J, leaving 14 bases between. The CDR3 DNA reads TGTGCCAGCAGTTTCAGAGGGAACAGCGATCAGCCCCAGCATTTT. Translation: CASSFRGNSDQPQHF.

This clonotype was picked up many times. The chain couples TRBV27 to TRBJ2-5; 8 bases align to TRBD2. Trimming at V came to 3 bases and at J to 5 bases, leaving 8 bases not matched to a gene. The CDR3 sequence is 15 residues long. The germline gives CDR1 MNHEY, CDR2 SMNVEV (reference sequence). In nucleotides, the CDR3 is TGTGCCAGCAGTTTTTGGGCGGGGGGACGTGAGACCCAGTACTTC. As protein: CASSFWAGGRETQYF.

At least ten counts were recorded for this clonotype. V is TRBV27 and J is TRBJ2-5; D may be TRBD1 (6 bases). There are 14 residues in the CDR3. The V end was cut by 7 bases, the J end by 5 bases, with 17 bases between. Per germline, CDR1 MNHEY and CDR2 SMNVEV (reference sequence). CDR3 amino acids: CASTKLGAGETQYF. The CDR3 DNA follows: TGTGCCAGCACCAAACTGGGGGCCGGTGAGACCCAGTACTTC.

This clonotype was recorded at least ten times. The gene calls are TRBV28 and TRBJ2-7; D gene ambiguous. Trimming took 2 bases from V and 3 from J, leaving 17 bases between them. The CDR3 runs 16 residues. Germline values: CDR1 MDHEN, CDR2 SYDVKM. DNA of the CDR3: TGTGCCAGCAGTTTAGAGTTCTCGAATCTCTACTACGAGCAGTACTTC. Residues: CASSLEFSNLYYEQYF.

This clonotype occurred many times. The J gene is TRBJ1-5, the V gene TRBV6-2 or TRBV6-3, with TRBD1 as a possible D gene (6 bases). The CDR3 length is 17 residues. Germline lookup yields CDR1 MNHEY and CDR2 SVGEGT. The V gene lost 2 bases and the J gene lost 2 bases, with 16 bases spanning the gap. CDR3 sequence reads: CASSYGQGNFGNQPQHF. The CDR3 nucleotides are TGTGCCAGCAGTTACGGTCAGGGGAATTTCGGCAATCAGCCCCAGCATTTT.

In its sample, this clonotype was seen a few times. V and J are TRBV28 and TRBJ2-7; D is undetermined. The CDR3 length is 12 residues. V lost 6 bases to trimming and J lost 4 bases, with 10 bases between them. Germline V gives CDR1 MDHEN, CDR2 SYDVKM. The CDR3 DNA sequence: TGTGCCAGCAGCCAATCGGGTTACGAGCAGTACTTC. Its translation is CASSQSGYEQYF. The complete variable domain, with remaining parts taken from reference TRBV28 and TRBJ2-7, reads DVKVTQSSRYLVKRTGEKVFLECVQDMDHENMFWYRQDPGLGLRLIYFSYDVKMKEKGDIPEGYSVSREKKERFSLILESASTNQTSMYLCASSQSGYEQYFGPGTRLTVT.

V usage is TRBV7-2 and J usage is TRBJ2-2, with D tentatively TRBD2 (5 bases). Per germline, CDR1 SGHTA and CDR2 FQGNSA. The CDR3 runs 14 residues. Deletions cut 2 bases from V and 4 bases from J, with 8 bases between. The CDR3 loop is CASSLILATGELFF. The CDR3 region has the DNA TGTGCCAGCAGCTTAATCCTAGCCACCGGGGAGCTGTTTTTT.

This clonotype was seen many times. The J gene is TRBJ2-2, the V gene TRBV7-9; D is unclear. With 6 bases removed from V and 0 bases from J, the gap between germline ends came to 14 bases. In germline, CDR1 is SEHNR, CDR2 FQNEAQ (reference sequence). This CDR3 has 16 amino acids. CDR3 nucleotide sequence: TGTGCCAGCAGGTACAACCTGCCTGCGAACACCGGGGAGCTGTTTTTT. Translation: CASRYNLPANTGELFF.

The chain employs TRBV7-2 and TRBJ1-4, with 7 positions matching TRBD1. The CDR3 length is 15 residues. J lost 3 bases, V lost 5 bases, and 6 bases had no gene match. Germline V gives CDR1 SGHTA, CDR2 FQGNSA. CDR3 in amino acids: CASSPRQGANEKLFF. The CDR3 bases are TGTGCCAGCAGCCCAAGACAGGGCGCTAATGAAAAACTGTTTTTT.

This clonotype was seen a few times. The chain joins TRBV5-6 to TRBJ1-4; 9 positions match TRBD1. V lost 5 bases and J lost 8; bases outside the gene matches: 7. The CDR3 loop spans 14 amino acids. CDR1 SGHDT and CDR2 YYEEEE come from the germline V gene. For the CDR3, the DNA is TGTGCCAGCAGGGCCGGGACAGGGTTCGAAAAACTGTTTTTT. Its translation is CASRAGTGFEKLFF. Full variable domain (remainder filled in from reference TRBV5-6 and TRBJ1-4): DAGVTQSPTHLIKTRGQQVTLRCSPKSGHDTVSWYQQALGQGPQFIFQYYEEEERQRGNFPDRFSGHQFPNYSSELNVNALLLGDSALYLCASRAGTGFEKLFFGSGTQLSVL.

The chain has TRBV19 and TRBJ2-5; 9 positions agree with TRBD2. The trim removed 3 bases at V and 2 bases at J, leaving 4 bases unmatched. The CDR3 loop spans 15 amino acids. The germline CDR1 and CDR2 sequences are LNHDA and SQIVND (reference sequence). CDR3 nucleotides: TGTGCCAGTAGTATGCTAGCGGGACAACAAGAGACCCAGTACTTC. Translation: CASSMLAGQQETQYF.

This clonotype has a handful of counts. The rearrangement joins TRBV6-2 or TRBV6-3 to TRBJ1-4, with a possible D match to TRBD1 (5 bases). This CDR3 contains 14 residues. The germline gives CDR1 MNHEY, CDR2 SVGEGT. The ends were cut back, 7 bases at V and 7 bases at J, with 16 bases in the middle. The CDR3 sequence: CASTVPGLGEKLFF. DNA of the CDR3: TGTGCCAGCACCGTACCGGGACTAGGTGAAAAACTGTTTTTT.

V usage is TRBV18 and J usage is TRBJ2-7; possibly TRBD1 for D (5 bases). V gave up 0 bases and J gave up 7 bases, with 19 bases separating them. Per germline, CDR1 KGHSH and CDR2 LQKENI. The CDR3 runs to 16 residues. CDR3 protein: CASSPPSPRVLGEQYF. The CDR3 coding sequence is TGTGCCAGCTCACCACCGTCCCCCAGGGTCTTGGGGGAGCAGTACTTC.

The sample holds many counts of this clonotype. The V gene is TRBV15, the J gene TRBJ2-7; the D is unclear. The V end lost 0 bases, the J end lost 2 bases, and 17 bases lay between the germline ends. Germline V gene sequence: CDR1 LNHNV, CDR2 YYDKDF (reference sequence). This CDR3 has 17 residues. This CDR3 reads CATSRDRPGFFTYEQYF. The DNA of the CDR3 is TGTGCCACCAGCAGAGATCGGCCAGGATTTTTTACCTACGAGCAGTACTTC.

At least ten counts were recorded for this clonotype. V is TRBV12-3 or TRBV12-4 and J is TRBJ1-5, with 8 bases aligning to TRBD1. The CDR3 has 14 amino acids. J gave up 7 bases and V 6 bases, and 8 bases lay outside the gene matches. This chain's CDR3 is CASSHGQGAQPQHF. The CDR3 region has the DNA TGTGCCAGCAGCCACGGACAGGGTGCCCAGCCCCAGCATTTT.

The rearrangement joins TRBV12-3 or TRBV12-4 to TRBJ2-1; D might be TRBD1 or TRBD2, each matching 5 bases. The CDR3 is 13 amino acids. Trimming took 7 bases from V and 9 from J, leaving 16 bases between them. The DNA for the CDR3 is TGTGCCAGCATACCGGGTGTGGGGACTGAGCAGTTCTTC. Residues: CASIPGVGTEQFF.

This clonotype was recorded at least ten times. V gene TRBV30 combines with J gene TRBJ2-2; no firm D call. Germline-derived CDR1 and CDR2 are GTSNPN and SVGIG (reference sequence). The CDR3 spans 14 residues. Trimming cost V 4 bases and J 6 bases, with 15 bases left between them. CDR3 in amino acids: CAWTLAAVSGELFF. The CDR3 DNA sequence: TGTGCCTGGACCCTCGCGGCAGTTTCCGGGGAGCTGTTTTTT.